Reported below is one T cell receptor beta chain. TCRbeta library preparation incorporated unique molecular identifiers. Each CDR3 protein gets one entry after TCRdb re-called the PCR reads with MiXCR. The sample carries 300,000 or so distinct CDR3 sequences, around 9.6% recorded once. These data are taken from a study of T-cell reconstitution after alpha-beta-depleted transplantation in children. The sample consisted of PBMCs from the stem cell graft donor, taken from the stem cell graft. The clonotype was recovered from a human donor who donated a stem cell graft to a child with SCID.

CDR3 in amino acids: CATSNGRDGGYTF. The CDR3 nucleotides are TGTGCCACCAGCAATGGGCGGGATGGTGGCTACACCTTC. The rearrangement joins TRBV15 to TRBJ1-2; unclear D gene. The CDR3 length is 13 residues. The V end was cut by 4 bases, the J end by 7 bases, with 13 bases between. Per the germline V gene, CDR1 is LNHNV and CDR2 is YYDKDF (reference sequence).